This T cell receptor beta chain was documented in a study of CD8 T cells in ankylosing spondylitis. This clonotype appeared many times. Its antigen is currently unknown. Study-wide findings and caveats: Reportedly, matched ankylosing spondylitis synovial fluid was significantly enriched for disease-linked clones. Characteristic of ankylosing spondylitis blood, it appeared, was a TCR beta motif comprising about 8 highly homologous variants.

Germline CDR1 is SGHVS and CDR2 is FQNEAQ. This CDR3 is 12 amino acids long. The V gene lost 2 bases and the J gene lost 3 bases, with 5 bases spanning the gap. Quantitative 5'-RACE with molecular barcodes generated TCR beta libraries. TCRdb re-analysed the 5' RACE reads in MiXCR, keeping a single row per CDR3 protein. This sample has some 130,000 distinct CDR3 sequences, with 5.5% to 7.5% found just once. This TCR derives from a female donor with ankylosing spondylitis or in good health (not recorded which). The chain recombines TRBV7-8 with TRBJ2-7; D ambiguous. The sample taken for sequencing was blood, either unsorted or a sorted T cell fraction (not recorded which). This CDR3 reads CASSLPFYEQYF. The CDR3 nucleotides read TGTGCCAGCAGCTTACCTTTCTACGAGCAGTACTTC.